One and the same sample provided the 16 T cell receptor beta chains below, sequenced in a study of beta chain features in type 1 diabetes (dated by TCRdb to about 2018). The receptor library was made with the immunoSEQ multiplex PCR assay. The High Capacity cDNA Reverse Transcription Kit was used to reverse transcribe all of the isolated RNA, meaning that expressed TCRB transcripts were what got sequenced. TCRdb re-hosts the immuneACCESS table, in-frame sequences only. Its copies lack some clones; in the studies checked, an unresolved V gene accounts for under half of them, and the cause for the rest is not known. For this sample there are some 150,000 clones; 40% to 60% appear just once. Clones ranked in the top ten supply roughly 0.42% of the sample. The specimen sequenced was Tregs from blood. In light of the paper, this sample's cell subset or site label describes: regulatory CD4+ T cells. The receptors shown here come from a man between 18 and 35 years old in good health.

The chain has TRBV9 and TRBJ1-5; TRBD1 aligns across 8 bases. The germline gives CDR1 SGDLS, CDR2 YYNGEE. V lost 3 bases to trimming and J lost 2 bases; unmatched junction nucleotides: 7. This CDR3 spans 16 amino acids. The CDR3 loop is CASSAGQGLGNQPQHF. In nucleotides, the CDR3 is TGTGCCAGCAGCGCTGGACAGGGTTTGGGCAATCAGCCCCAGCATTTT. Full variable domain (remainder filled in from reference TRBV9 and TRBJ1-5): DSGVTQTPKHLITATGQRVTLRCSPRSGDLSVYWYQQSLDQGLQFLIQYYNGEERAKGNILERFSAQQFPDLHSELNLSSLELGDSALYFCASSAGQGLGNQPQHFGDGTRLSIL.

The V gene is TRBV4-2, the J gene TRBJ2-1, with TRBD2 identical over 8 bases. The CDR3 has 16 amino acids. The junction had 7 bases not matched to a gene; V was cut back by 3 bases and J by 3 bases. Germline lookup yields CDR1 LGHNA and CDR2 YNFKEQ. The CDR3 DNA is TGTGCCAGCAGCCAGAGTAGCGGGGAAATCTACAATGAGCAGTTCTTC. It is translated as CASSQSSGEIYNEQFF.

The chain employs TRBV7-3 and TRBJ2-3, with TRBD1 matching over 9 bases. Unmatched junction bases numbered 7, after V lost 5 bases and J lost 4 bases. From germline, CDR1 is SGHTA and CDR2 FQGTGA. CDR3 length: 15 residues. CDR3 residues: CASSPGTGIADTQYF. For the CDR3, the DNA is TGTGCCAGCAGCCCCGGGACAGGGATCGCAGATACGCAGTATTTT.

The chain carries TRBV9 and TRBJ1-3; TRBD1 aligns across 7 bases. The CDR3 totals 17 residues. Unmatched junction bases numbered 10, after V lost 0 bases and J lost 4 bases. Per the germline V gene, CDR1 is SGDLS and CDR2 is YYNGEE. The CDR3 loop is CASSVAVKGARGNTIYF. As DNA, the CDR3 is TGTGCCAGCAGCGTAGCTGTCAAGGGGGCGCGAGGAAACACCATATATTTT.

This chain connects TRBV18 to TRBJ2-1, with 10 bases that match TRBD2. Germline V CDR1 and CDR2: KGHSH, LQKENI. The CDR3 runs 15 residues. V shed 3 bases, J shed 4 bases, and the junction held 3 bases outside the gene matches. CDR3: CASSPYSGGYNEQFF. DNA for the CDR3: TGTGCCAGCTCACCGTATAGCGGGGGGTACAATGAGCAGTTCTTC.

This sequence joins TRBV11-2 and TRBJ2-5, with 12 bases identical to TRBD2. In germline, CDR1 is SGHAT, CDR2 FQNNGV. The CDR3 is 16 residues long. The V and J ends lost 5 bases and 0 bases, in that order; junction bases with no gene match: 4. The CDR3 DNA is TGTGCCAGCAGCCCCCGGACTAGCGGGGACCAAGAGACCCAGTACTTC. This codes for CASSPRTSGDQETQYF.

V is TRBV14 and J is TRBJ2-5; D is unclear. Germline V gene lookup returns CDR1 SGHDN and CDR2 FVKESK. The CDR3 has 14 amino acids. The V end was cut by 4 bases, the J end by 2 bases, with 11 bases between. CDR3 DNA: TGTGCCAGCAGCCCCAACCAGTATCAAGAGACCCAGTACTTC. As protein: CASSPNQYQETQYF.

The CDR3: CASSSFSSGRAQEQYF. In nucleotides, the CDR3 is TGTGCCAGCAGTTCCTTCTCTAGCGGGAGGGCCCAGGAGCAGTACTTC. This chain links TRBV6-5 with TRBJ2-7, with 12 bases lining up with TRBD2. CDR3 size: 16 residues. The germline gives CDR1 MNHEY, CDR2 SVGAGI. V was pared by 4 bases and J by 7 bases, with 11 bases of the junction left unmatched.

The table lists this clone with a few counts. The chain recombines TRBV28 with TRBJ1-5; D remains ambiguous. The CDR3 loop spans 11 amino acids. CDR1 and CDR2 (germline): MDHEN, SYDVKM. Trimming shortened V by 6 bases and J by 6 bases, and 6 bases separated the two germline ends. CDR3 loop: CASSEGQPQHF. As DNA, the CDR3 is TGTGCCAGCAGCGAGGGTCAGCCCCAGCATTTT.

This chain links TRBV29-1 with TRBJ2-7; TRBD1 agrees at 9 bases. The J segment lost 4 bases and the V segment lost 6 bases, leaving 10 bases of the junction unmatched. Germline loops: CDR1 SQVTM, CDR2 ANQGSEA. CDR3 length equals 14 residues. CDR3 in DNA: TGCAGCGTCGTACAGGGGGCGTCGTTATACGAGCAGTACTTC. Translation: CSVVQGASLYEQYF.

The rearrangement joins TRBV10-3 to TRBJ2-1; 9 bases agree with TRBD1. Germline V gene data show CDR1 as ENHRY and CDR2 as SYGVKD. V lost 3 bases and J lost 8; bases outside the gene matches: 20. The CDR3 has 19 amino acids. CDR3: CAISEGQISRGQGIDEQFF. CDR3 bases: TGTGCCATCAGTGAAGGGCAAATTAGTCGAGGACAGGGGATCGATGAGCAGTTCTTC.

The chain uses TRBV6-5 and TRBJ1-1, with 7 nucleotides matching TRBD1. J was trimmed by 1 base and V by 6 bases; bases with no gene match: 8. Germline V CDR1 and CDR2: MNHEY, SVGAGI. CDR3 length: 15 residues. CDR3: CASRSQGTRNTEAFF. In DNA, the CDR3 is TGTGCCAGCAGGTCACAGGGGACCAGGAACACTGAAGCTTTCTTT.

This clone occurred a few times. The rearrangement uses TRBV4-1 and TRBJ2-3; 12 nucleotides agree with TRBD2. The CDR3 has 20 amino acids. The V segment lost 0 bases and the J segment 0 bases; nucleotides outside the gene matches: 10. CDR1 is MGHRA, CDR2 YSYEKL, per germline. For the CDR3, the DNA is TGCGCCAGCAGCCAAGATAAAGGCCTAGCGGGGGGGGCTAGCACAGATACGCAGTATTTT. Its translation: CASSQDKGLAGGASTDTQYF.

The chain links TRBV5-4 to TRBJ2-5, with 10 bases lining up with TRBD1. The CDR3 length is 16 residues. V trimming: 4 bases; J trimming: 5 bases; junction bases outside the gene matches: 11. The germline CDR1 and CDR2 sequences are SGHNT and YYREEE (reference sequence). In DNA form, the CDR3 reads TGTGCCAGCAGCCGGGGAAGACAGGGGGCTCTGGAGACCCAGTACTTC. Its protein product is CASSRGRQGALETQYF.

The chain has TRBV2 and TRBJ2-7; the match to TRBD1 covers 7 bases. V lost 6 bases and J lost 4; bases outside the gene matches: 9. The CDR3 has 14 amino acids. CDR1 is SNHLY and CDR2 is FYNNEI in the germline V gene. DNA for the CDR3: TGTGCCAGCAGGATCGGGACAGTCTTGTACGAGCAGTACTTC. It yields the protein CASRIGTVLYEQYF.

This sequence joins TRBV7-3 and TRBJ1-5; tentative D call: TRBD1 (6 bases). The CDR3 has 13 amino acids. The V end lost 6 bases, the J end lost 4 bases, and 10 bases lay between the germline ends. Germline V gives CDR1 SGHTA, CDR2 FQGTGA. CDR3 loop: CASSSDRNQPQHF. The CDR3 DNA follows: TGTGCCAGCAGTTCTGACAGGAATCAGCCCCAGCATTTT. The entire variable domain, with the rest obtained from reference TRBV7-3 and TRBJ1-5, is as follows: GAGVSQTPSNKVTEKGKYVELRCDPISGHTALYWYRQSLGQGPEFLIYFQGTGAADDSGLPNDRFFAVRPEGSVSTLKIQRTERGDSAVYLCASSSDRNQPQHFGDGTRLSIL.